This is a list of T cell receptor beta chains from one sample in a study of CD4 T cells in relation to SARS-CoV-2 and coronaviruses. No antigen has been identified for these receptors. This table comes from immunoSEQ multiplex PCR, and its TCRdb copy is limited to in-frame clones, with some not included. The table includes some 20,000 clones, about three quarters detected once. The sample taken for sequencing was CD4+ T cells from PBMCs, cultured in vitro. All receptors come from a human donor in good health. Each CDR3 is given with its conserved first and last residue. Part of the rows lack a size; the others show once, few, many or a class for expanded clones.

abundance	v_gene	len	CDR3aa
-	TRBV29-1	15	CSAELAALDTDTQYF
-	TRBV5-4	14	CASSLQGPNQPQHF
-	TRBV7-3	14	CASSLISGANVLTF
-	TRBV18	15	CASSPPASGGTEAFF
-	TRBV3-1/TRBV3-2	16	CASSQDPQGAGDEQFF
-	TRBV3-1/TRBV3-2	15	CASSQARTHFVEQYF
-	TRBV19	13	CASKGSGVVEQFF
few	TRBV19	15	CASSTHSGGNYEQYF
few	TRBV5-1	15	CASSVGSANTGELFF
-	TRBV27	15	CASRLKDRGGYTQYF
few	TRBV7-9	16	CASSMGTLYDPYGYTF
-	TRBV29-1	14	CSHRGLRGPETQYF
-	TRBV11-1	15	CASSAAGGPLLSLIF
-	TRBV19	14	CASSMGTRNTEAFF
medium-sized	TRBV7-9	15	CASSLAAGRDSPLHF
-	TRBV9	15	CASSVEGQALYGYTF
-	TRBV9	14	CASSSAEGAWGYTF